The rows below give T cell receptor beta chains drawn from one sample of a study of post-analysis software for immune sequencing data. In TCRdb, the PCR reads were re-called with MiXCR into one record per CDR3 protein. Of hundreds of thousands of distinct CDR3 sequences listed, roughly 45% are singletons. What was sequenced was blood. These receptors were collected from a girl aged 5-17 years with multiple sclerosis. CDR3s include the opening cysteine and the closing phenylalanine or tryptophan. Each record gives: V gene, clone size, D gene, J gene, CDR3 DNA, CDR3 protein. The D gene is left open where the match is weak. Not all rows give a size; the values are once, few, many and, for expanded clones, a class.

>TRBV20-1|-|TRBD1|TRBJ1-2
TGCAGTGCCAGAATAAGGGGAGGGGACAGGGTCGGCGGCTACACCTTC
CSARIRGGDRVGGYTF
>TRBV28|-|-|TRBJ2-3
TGTGCCAGCAGTTCCAGGGTAGGGGGCACAGATACGCAGTATTTT
CASSSRVGGTDTQYF
>TRBV27|-|TRBD1|TRBJ2-7
TGTGCCAGCAGTACCCAGACAGGGTCTCTCTACGAGCAGTACTTC
CASSTQTGSLYEQYF
>TRBV24-1|once|TRBD1|TRBJ2-3
TGTGCCACCAGCGGGACAGTTAGCACAGATACGCAGTATTTT
CATSGTVSTDTQYF
>TRBV7-9|-|TRBD1|TRBJ1-4
TGTGCCAGCAGCTTTCGACAGGGAGTAGGTGAAAAACTGTTTTTT
CASSFRQGVGEKLFF
>TRBV10-2|-|-|TRBJ2-7
TGCGCCAGCAGGGCCACCGCGGGACAGATACTCTCCTACGAGCAGTACTTC
CASRATAGQILSYEQYF
>TRBV20-1|-|TRBD2|TRBJ2-7
TGCAGTGCTAGGACTAGCGGGAGGCTCGGCGAGCAGTACTTC
CSARTSGRLGEQYF
>TRBV6-1|-|-|TRBJ1-3
TGTGCCAGCAGTGAGGCGCAGCCCTCTAGAAACACCATATATTTT
CASSEAQPSRNTIYF
>TRBV20-1|-|TRBD1|TRBJ2-7
TGCAGTGCGGGAAAGGGGGCTAGGGCCTACGAGCAGTACTTC
CSAGKGARAYEQYF
>TRBV27|-|TRBD1|TRBJ2-2
TGTGCCTCCTGCGTGTCAGGGGGCACCGGGGAGCTGTTTTTT
CASCVSGGTGELFF
>TRBV2|-|-|TRBJ2-6
TGTGCCAGCAGGAGGGGTGTAGGGGCCAACGTCCCGACTTTC
CASRRGVGANVPTF
>TRBV28|-|-|TRBJ2-5
TGTGCCAGCAGAGACTGGACACAAGAGACCCAGTACTTC
CASRDWTQETQYF
>TRBV20-1|few|TRBD1|TRBJ2-7
TGCAGTGCAAAAGAACCCGGGACAGACCATTACGAGCAGTACTTC
CSAKEPGTDHYEQYF
>TRBV27|many|-|TRBJ2-7
TGTGCCAGCAGTCCTTCTCCAGAGGGGAGCTACGAGCAGTACTTC
CASSPSPEGSYEQYF
>TRBV28|once|-|TRBJ1-2
TGTGCCAGCAGTACCGGACAGACCAGCTATGGCTACACCTTC
CASSTGQTSYGYTF
>TRBV14|-|-|TRBJ2-5
TGTGCCAGCAGCCAAGCTTTGGGGGGGGCGGAGACCCAGTACTTC
CASSQALGGAETQYF
>TRBV4-2|-|-|TRBJ2-5
TGTGCCAGCAGCCCCCGGGGTAGGGAAGAGACCCAGTACTTC
CASSPRGREETQYF
>TRBV12-3/TRBV12-4|few|TRBD2|TRBJ2-5
TGTGCCAGCAGTCTCAACTCGGGAGGCCAAGAGACCCAGTACTTC
CASSLNSGGQETQYF
>TRBV27|few|-|TRBJ2-7
TGTGCCAGCAGTTTAGGACTCCCCCCCTACGAGCAGTACTTC
CASSLGLPPYEQYF
>TRBV6-2/TRBV6-3|few|TRBD2|TRBJ2-7
TGTGCCAGCAGTTATCGGGGGGCCTACGAGCAGTACTTC
CASSYRGAYEQYF
>TRBV11-2|-|-|TRBJ2-6
TGTGCCAGCAGAAAACCGGGACGGGGCCCTTTCTCTGGGGCCAACGTCCTGACTTTC
CASRKPGRGPFSGANVLTF
>TRBV28|-|-|TRBJ2-7
TGTGCCAGCAGTGGGACCCCGACCTACGAGCAGTACTTC
CASSGTPTYEQYF
>TRBV9|-|TRBD1|TRBJ2-7
TGTGCCAGCAGCGTCAAGGACAGGGGCTACGAGCAGTACTTC
CASSVKDRGYEQYF
>TRBV28|-|-|TRBJ2-4
TGTGCCAGCAGAGCAAATCAGGGACCGTCCAACATTCAGTACTTC
CASRANQGPSNIQYF
>TRBV7-2|-|TRBD1|TRBJ2-5
TGTGCCAGCAGCAAAAGGACAGGAATGGTAGAGACCCAGTACTTC
CASSKRTGMVETQYF
>TRBV27|few|TRBD2|TRBJ2-7
TGTGCCAGCAGTTCCGGACTAGCGACCGAGCAGTACTTC
CASSSGLATEQYF
>TRBV5-1|few|-|TRBJ2-7
TGCGCCAGCAGCTTGGGGGACAACCGCGAGCAGTACTTC
CASSLGDNREQYF
>TRBV7-2|-|-|TRBJ2-7
TGTGCCAGCAGCTTAGGGTCTAGTTTCCGCGAGCAGTACTTC
CASSLGSSFREQYF
>TRBV6-6|-|-|TRBJ2-7
TGTGCCAGTACCAACAGGGACGAGCAGTACTTC
CASTNRDEQYF
>TRBV2|-|-|TRBJ2-1
TGTGCCAGCATGGTGGAGCGGAACAATGAGCAGTTCTTC
CASMVERNNEQFF
>TRBV7-6|-|-|TRBJ2-1
TGTGCCAGCAGCTTAGCGGGGGGAAGGAGCTCCTACAACGAGCAGTTCTTC
CASSLAGGRSSYNEQFF
>TRBV10-3|few|-|TRBJ1-1
TGTGCCATCAGTCAAGGGACAAGATCAGCTTTCTTT
CAISQGTRSAFF
>TRBV9|-|-|TRBJ1-2
TGTGCCAGCAGCGTACTTACCACAAACTATGGCTACACCTTC
CASSVLTTNYGYTF
>TRBV13|-|-|TRBJ1-1
TGTGCCAGCAGCTCCCTCTGGGGTAACACTGAAGCTTTCTTT
CASSSLWGNTEAFF
>TRBV2|once|TRBD2|TRBJ2-1
TGTGCCAGCAGGGATAGCGGGACCACCTGGAATGAGCAGTTCTTC
CASRDSGTTWNEQFF
>TRBV27|few|-|TRBJ1-5
TGTGCCAGCAGTCAGGGAGGTTATAGCAATCAGCCCCAGCATTTT
CASSQGGYSNQPQHF
>TRBV12-3/TRBV12-4|-|TRBD1|TRBJ1-2
TGTGCCAGCAGCTCGACAGGGGCGCGATATGGCTACACCTTC
CASSSTGARYGYTF
>TRBV11-2|-|TRBD1|TRBJ2-1
TGTGCCAGCAGCCTCACTGAGACAGGGGCCGGCGGAGCAAGACAGTTCTTC
CASSLTETGAGGARQFF
>TRBV28|-|-|TRBJ1-3
TGTGCCAGCAGTTTCGCGACACCCTCTGGAAACACCATATATTTT
CASSFATPSGNTIYF
>TRBV20-1|-|-|TRBJ2-7
TGCAGTGCTAGAGGACATCGTTCTACCGAGCAGTACTTC
CSARGHRSTEQYF
>TRBV18|few|TRBD1|TRBJ2-5
TGTGCCAGCTCAGATCCGGGACAGGGGCGTCAAGAGACCCAGTACTTC
CASSDPGQGRQETQYF
>TRBV15|few|-|TRBJ2-5
TGTGCCACCAGCAGAACCCATTTCGTGTCAGGACTCCAAGAGACCCAGTACTTC
CATSRTHFVSGLQETQYF
>TRBV7-6|few|TRBD2|TRBJ2-3
TGTGCCAGCAGCTTAGAAACTAGCGGGAGGACAACTAGCACAGATACGCAGTATTTT
CASSLETSGRTTSTDTQYF
>TRBV5-5|few|-|TRBJ2-7
TGTGCCACGGAGGAACGGGAGAGTTACGAGCAGTACTTC
CATEERESYEQYF
>TRBV3-1|-|-|TRBJ2-1
TGTGCCAGCAGCCAAGGATGGGGGAGGTACAATGAGCAGTTCTTC
CASSQGWGRYNEQFF
>TRBV7-2|-|TRBD2|TRBJ2-1
TGTGCCAGCAGCGACCCGGTAGGACTAGCGGGCCATGAGCAGTTCTTC
CASSDPVGLAGHEQFF
>TRBV29-1|-|-|TRBJ2-6
TGCAGCGTATGGACGCCTAGCTCTGGGGCCAACGTCCTGACTTTC
CSVWTPSSGANVLTF
>TRBV5-6|-|-|TRBJ2-7
TGTGCCAGCAGCTTATCCGGCAGGGCCGGAGGCGAGCAGTACTTC
CASSLSGRAGGEQYF
>TRBV7-7|few|-|TRBJ2-7
TGTGCTAGCAGCAGGGGAACAGGGATGGTATACGAGCAGTACTTC
CASSRGTGMVYEQYF
>TRBV6-5|-|-|TRBJ1-1
TGTGCCAGCAGTTCTGAGGGGGAAGCTTTCTTT
CASSSEGEAFF
>TRBV6-5|few|TRBD1|TRBJ1-1
TGTGCCAGCACCCTCGGGACAGCAAACACTGAAGCTTTCTTT
CASTLGTANTEAFF
>TRBV5-1|-|-|TRBJ2-3
TGCGCCAGCAGCTTGTACGGCCCCGGGGGAGATACGCAGTATTTT
CASSLYGPGGDTQYF
>TRBV7-3|-|-|TRBJ2-1
TGTGCCAGCAGCCCCCAAGTGGGAGGCAATGAGCAGTTCTTC
CASSPQVGGNEQFF
>TRBV29-1|-|-|TRBJ2-7
TGCAGCGTTGAAGATCAGGTGGGGGCTCCCCACGAGCAGTACTTC
CSVEDQVGAPHEQYF
>TRBV6-5|few|TRBD2|TRBJ2-3
TGTGCCAGCAGTACTGGGGTTTTAGCGGGAGGCCGCACAGATACGCAGTATTTT
CASSTGVLAGGRTDTQYF